The 7 T cell receptor beta chains reported below all come from one sample, sequenced in a study of cytomegalovirus exposure and HLA in healthy donors. 13 Jbeta primers and 60 Vbeta primers were used for the PCR. Repertoires were generated with immunoSEQ multiplex PCR, while TCRdb's copy carries only in-frame clones and drops some. The sample yields 150,000 to 200,000 clones, about 80% seen once. The specimen was PBMCs. The receptors stem from a woman in her 30s in good health and CMV-seropositive.

V gene TRBV18 combines with J gene TRBJ2-4; 8 bases align to TRBD1. V was clipped by 3 bases and J by 6 bases; unmatched bases: 10. Germline-derived CDR1 and CDR2 are KGHSH and LQKENI. The CDR3 consists of 16 residues. The CDR3 nucleotides read TGTGCCAGCTCACCTCAACAGGGGGTTGTCAGAAACATTCAGTACTTC. This gives the protein CASSPQQGVVRNIQYF. The complete variable domain, with remaining parts taken from reference TRBV18 and TRBJ2-4, reads NAGVMQNPRHLVRRRGQEARLRCSPMKGHSHVYWYRQLPEEGLKFMVYLQKENIIDESGMPKERFSAEFPKEGPSILRIQQVVRGDSAAYFCASSPQQGVVRNIQYFGAGTRLSVL.

Details on this clone: The same CDR3 is also encoded by other DNA sequences in this sample. The chain employs TRBV5-1 and TRBJ1-1, with no clear D. The CDR3 covers 13 residues. Germline V gene data show CDR1 as SGHRS and CDR2 as YFSETQ. The V end was cut by 0 bases, the J end by 1 base, with 4 bases between. CDR3 loop: CASSLGANTEAFF. Written as DNA, the CDR3 is TGCGCCAGCAGCTTGGGAGCGAACACTGAAGCTTTCTTT.

The chain recombines TRBV21-1 with TRBJ2-4; the table assigns TRBD2, which was not confirmed against the DNA. TRBV21-1 counts as a pseudogene. The length of the CDR3 is 16 residues. CDR3 DNA: TGTGCCAGCAGCCTAACTCCCTCCTTAGCCAAAAACATTCAGTACTTC. Residues: CASSLTPSLAKNIQYF.

V usage is TRBV4-3 and J usage is TRBJ2-7; the D gene is possibly TRBD2 (5 bases). Trimming took 0 bases from V and 2 from J, leaving 11 bases between them. The V gene's germline CDR1 is LGHNA and CDR2 YSLEER. CDR3 length: 15 amino acids. The CDR3 bases are TGCGCCAGCAGCCAAGACCGAGAGGGTCCCTACGAGCAGTACTTC. Its translation: CASSQDREGPYEQYF.

This rearrangement joins TRBV6-5 to TRBJ1-1; 7 bases map to TRBD1. Germline loops: CDR1 MNHEY, CDR2 SVGAGI. With 3 bases clipped from V and 6 bases from J, the junction kept 10 bases outside the gene matches. The CDR3 has 15 amino acids. The CDR3 is CASSYGTVTYAEAFF. CDR3 coding DNA: TGTGCCAGCAGTTATGGGACAGTGACATATGCTGAAGCTTTCTTT.

This chain joins TRBV2 and TRBJ2-5; 10 bases map to TRBD1. The CDR3 extends over 14 amino acids. The germline CDR1 and CDR2 sequences are SNHLY and FYNNEI. V gave up 6 bases and J gave up 4 bases; unmatched junction bases: 5. CDR3 amino acids: CASRGQGVGETQYF. The CDR3 DNA reads as TGTGCCAGCAGAGGACAGGGGGTCGGAGAGACCCAGTACTTC. Using reference TRBV2 and TRBJ2-5 for the parts outside the CDR3, the full variable domain is EPEVTQTPSHQVTQMGQEVILRCVPISNHLYFYWYRQILGQKVEFLVSFYNNEISEKSEIFDDQFSVERPDGSNFTLKIRSTKLEDSAMYFCASRGQGVGETQYFGPGTRLLVL.

The J gene is TRBJ1-5, the V gene TRBV6-1; perhaps TRBD1 as D (5 bases). V was trimmed by 1 base and J by 2 bases, leaving 24 bases between them. The germline gives CDR1 MNHNS, CDR2 SASEGT. CDR3 length equals 20 residues. The CDR3 reads CASSEGYGRMGGRGNQPQHF. CDR3 in DNA: TGTGCCAGCAGTGAAGGGTACGGTAGGATGGGGGGTAGGGGCAATCAGCCCCAGCATTTT.